Listed below are T cell receptor beta chains from one sample, sequenced in a study of siplizumab effects on memory and regulatory T cells. Assay: immunoSEQ multiplex PCR; the TCRdb copy retains only in-frame clones and omits some. The table has over 70,000 clones, about 87% seen once. Material for sequencing was CD4+ T cells sorted from blood. Receptors were obtained from a human donor in good health. Both conserved end residues are part of each CDR3. The D gene is left open where the match is weak. Size is omitted from some rows. Given values are once, few, many or a class for expanded clones.

CDR3aa,abundance,j_gene,d_gene,v_gene
CASSVDGDTDTQYF,.,TRBJ2-3,.,TRBV25-1
CATEVLSSSYNEQFF,.,TRBJ2-1,.,TRBV6-5
CASSLSGAGNTIYF,once,TRBJ1-3,.,TRBV7-9
CASSITGQLYGYTF,.,TRBJ1-2,.,TRBV19
CASSPGQGGGYTF,.,TRBJ1-2,TRBD1,TRBV18
CASSYTSGRASGELFF,.,TRBJ2-2,TRBD2,TRBV4-2
CFLPGQTYEQYF,.,TRBJ2-7,TRBD1,TRBV6-5
CSVEKESDTQYF,once,TRBJ2-3,.,TRBV29-1
CASSSLQVLAEAFF,.,TRBJ1-1,.,TRBV5-6
CASSLGAANTGELFF,.,TRBJ2-2,.,TRBV11-1
CAWSSPGKTQYF,.,TRBJ2-3,.,TRBV30
CASSYHGGTGANVLTF,.,TRBJ2-6,TRBD2,TRBV6-5
CASRLLGQALQNYGYTF,.,TRBJ1-2,.,TRBV21-1
CASSGQGVTGELFF,.,TRBJ2-2,TRBD1,TRBV18
CASSPEISYEQYF,.,TRBJ2-7,.,TRBV5-4
CASSLGGAMSTEAFF,.,TRBJ1-1,.,TRBV18
CASSISAETQYF,.,TRBJ2-5,.,TRBV6-9
CASSPRMAPQHF,few,TRBJ1-5,.,TRBV7-7
CASTPGGTEAFF,few,TRBJ1-1,TRBD1,TRBV7-9
CASRATSGRNTGELFF,.,TRBJ2-2,TRBD2,TRBV7-8